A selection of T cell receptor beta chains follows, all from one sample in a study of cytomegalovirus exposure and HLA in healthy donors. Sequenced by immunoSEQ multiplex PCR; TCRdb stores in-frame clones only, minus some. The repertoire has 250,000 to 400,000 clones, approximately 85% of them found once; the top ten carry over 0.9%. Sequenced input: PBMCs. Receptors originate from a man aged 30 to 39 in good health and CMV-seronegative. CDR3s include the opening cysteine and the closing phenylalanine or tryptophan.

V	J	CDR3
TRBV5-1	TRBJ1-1	CASSSGQGNPPTEAFF
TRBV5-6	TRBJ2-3	CASSLRLLAPDTQYF
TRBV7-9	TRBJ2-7	CASSSTGGGYEQYF
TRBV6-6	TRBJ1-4	CASTQRLTGGSEKLFF
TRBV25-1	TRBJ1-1	CASSEWGVDTEAFF
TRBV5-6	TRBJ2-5	CASTLIAGGLETQYF
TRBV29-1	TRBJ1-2	CSVDTTGIDYGYTF
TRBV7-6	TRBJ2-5	CASSLRETGDETQYF
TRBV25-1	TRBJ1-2	CASSEWSPGEESGYTF
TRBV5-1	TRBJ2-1	CASSLVVSGLVNEQFF
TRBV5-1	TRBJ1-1	CASSLVSGGYTEAFF
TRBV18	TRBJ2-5	CASSPTAGQETQYF
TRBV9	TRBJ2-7	CASSVGSGEYEQYF
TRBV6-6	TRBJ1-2	CASSSRQGAPGGYTF
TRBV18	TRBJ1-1	CASSAGQGSPEAFF
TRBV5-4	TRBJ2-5	CASSGGTDPQETQYF